This passage covers 20 T cell receptor beta chains from one sample sequenced in a study of cytotoxic CD8 clonotypes in ibrutinib-treated CLL. Sequencing was performed with immunoSEQ multiplex PCR; in TCRdb, only in-frame clones are kept and a portion is missing. The data show about 6,700 clones, about 70% seen once. The sequences come from PBMCs, collected before ibrutinib treatment. The receptor set was obtained from a human donor with chronic lymphocytic leukemia.

The rearrangement joins TRBV5-1 to TRBJ2-3; 7 nucleotides agree with TRBD1. Trimming cost V 4 bases and J 0 bases; bases outside gene matches: 5. The CDR3 runs to 15 residues. In germline, CDR1 is SGHRS, CDR2 YFSETQ. This CDR3 reads CASSGGQTSTDTQYF. For the CDR3, the DNA is TGCGCCAGCAGCGGGGGACAGACTAGCACAGATACGCAGTATTTT.

The V and J genes are TRBV5-6 and TRBJ1-5; D is unresolved. Germline-derived CDR1 and CDR2 are SGHDT and YYEEEE. Trimming stripped 2 bases from V and 0 bases from J, with 9 bases between. CDR3 length: 15 residues. The CDR3 protein is CASSLTRYSNQPQHF. The CDR3 DNA follows: TGTGCCAGCAGCTTAACCAGGTATAGCAATCAGCCCCAGCATTTT.

CDR3 DNA sequence: TGCGCCAGCAGCTTGGCCGGGACTAGTGGGCCAGATACGCAGTATTTT. It encodes CASSLAGTSGPDTQYF. The V call is TRBV5-1, the J call TRBJ2-3; 8 positions match TRBD2. This CDR3 has 16 amino acids. J gave up 4 bases and V 0 bases, and 7 bases lay outside the gene matches. Germline CDR1 and CDR2: SGHRS and YFSETQ.

V and J are TRBV5-1 and TRBJ2-1, with D perhaps TRBD2 (5 bases). Germline assignment: CDR1 SGHRS and CDR2 YFSETQ. Trimming took off 7 bases at V and 5 bases at J, with 13 bases between the two ends. The CDR3 runs 13 residues. Here the CDR3 DNA reads TGCGCCAGCCTGGGCGTGGGAGACAATGAGCAGTTCTTC. As protein: CASLGVGDNEQFF.

This clone was found a few times. This chain connects TRBV7-8 to TRBJ1-1, with D possibly TRBD1 on 5 matching bases. The ends were cut back, 0 bases at V and 0 bases at J, with 5 bases in the middle. Germline V gene data show CDR1 as SGHVS and CDR2 as FQNEAQ. The CDR3 runs 14 residues. The CDR3 here is CASSLATVNTEAFF. CDR3 DNA sequence: TGTGCCAGCAGCTTAGCGACAGTGAACACTGAAGCTTTCTTT.

V is TRBV28 and J is TRBJ1-2, with D perhaps matching TRBD1 (6 bases). This CDR3 comprises 14 residues. Germline loops: CDR1 MDHEN, CDR2 SYDVKM. V gave up 6 bases and J gave up 4 bases, with 15 bases separating them. CDR3 coding DNA: TGTGCCAGCAGGGACCCCGACAGGATCTATGGCTACACCTTC. Protein product: CASRDPDRIYGYTF.

The chain joins TRBV27 to TRBJ1-5, with D unresolved. The CDR3 totals 11 residues. Germline V CDR1 and CDR2: MNHEY, SMNVEV (reference sequence). Trimming shortened V by 5 bases and J by 9 bases, and 8 bases separated the two germline ends. The CDR3 DNA is TGTGCCAGCAGTCCCCTCGGGCCCCAGCATTTT. It yields the protein CASSPLGPQHF.

The chain carries TRBV7-9 and TRBJ1-1, with a tentative D call TRBD1 (6 bases). Trimming stripped 5 bases from V and 6 bases from J, with 13 bases between. Per the germline V gene, CDR1 is SEHNR and CDR2 is FQNEAQ (reference sequence). The CDR3 is 13 amino acids. Here the CDR3 reads CASSPRGYAEAFF. The CDR3 region has the DNA TGTGCCAGCAGCCCCAGGGGATACGCTGAAGCTTTCTTT.

The genes are TRBV19 and TRBJ2-1; 9 nucleotides match TRBD2. Trimming cost V 5 bases and J 6 bases; bases outside gene matches: 11. CDR1 is LNHDA, CDR2 SQIVND, per germline (reference sequence). The CDR3 is made up of 16 amino acids. The CDR3 region has the DNA TGTGCCAGTAGTCCAATACTAGCGGGCTATGTCAATGAGCAGTTCTTC. Residues: CASSPILAGYVNEQFF.

This chain joins TRBV9 and TRBJ2-3, with D uncertain. V dropped 2 bases and J dropped 1 base, with 2 bases sitting between them. The CDR3 has 12 residues. The germline CDR1 and CDR2 sequences are SGDLS and YYNGEE. The CDR3 sequence: CASSVGTDTQYF. In DNA, the CDR3 is TGTGCCAGCAGCGTGGGCACAGATACGCAGTATTTT.

The chain combines TRBV19 with TRBJ2-5; D is ambiguous. V was shortened by 3 bases and J by 2 bases, with 7 bases between the two germline ends. Germline V gives CDR1 LNHDA, CDR2 SQIVND (reference sequence). This CDR3 is 13 amino acids long. CDR3 sequence reads: CASSMIPQETQYF. In DNA form, the CDR3 reads TGTGCCAGTAGTATGATTCCTCAAGAGACCCAGTACTTC.

This chain connects TRBV6-5 to TRBJ1-5; D not certain. The germline CDR1 and CDR2 sequences are MNHEY and SVGAGI. The length of the CDR3 is 14 residues. The V and J ends lost 10 bases and 9 bases respectively, with 22 bases between them. The CDR3 loop reads CATKAGLREGPQHF. DNA of the CDR3: TGTGCCACCAAGGCTGGCCTCCGAGAGGGGCCCCAGCATTTT.

V and J are TRBV6-6 and TRBJ1-1; 11 nucleotides agree with TRBD1. The J segment lost 4 bases and the V segment lost 4 bases, leaving 5 bases of the junction unmatched. The CDR3 runs 15 residues. Germline-derived CDR1 and CDR2 are MNHNY and SVGAGI (reference sequence). CDR3 nucleotides: TGTGCCAGCAGTTCCCGGGACAGGGGGGGCACTGAAGCTTTCTTT. It yields the protein CASSSRDRGGTEAFF.

This clone was seen a single time. This chain links TRBV12-1 with TRBJ2-1. TRBV12-1 is flagged as a pseudogene. The CDR3 contains 15 residues. CDR3 residues: CASSAFRGTRCEQFF. CDR3 bases: TGTGCCAGCAGCGCCTTTCGCGGGACACGCTGTGAGCAGTTCTTC.

This clone was picked up one time. V and J are TRBV10-3 and TRBJ2-5; 8 nucleotides line up with TRBD2. CDR1 is ENHRY, CDR2 SYGVKD, per germline. The ends lost 0 bases at V and 3 bases at J; junction bases unmatched: 3. The CDR3 is 15 residues long. CDR3 region: CAISESGGAEETQYF. CDR3 nucleotide sequence: TGTGCCATCAGTGAGTCCGGGGGGGCGGAAGAGACCCAGTACTTC.

The count of this clone is one. The gene calls are TRBV10-2 and TRBJ2-1; 8 bases agree with TRBD1. Germline CDR1 is WSHSY and CDR2 is SAAADI. The CDR3 length is 14 residues. Trimming cost V 11 bases and J 9 bases; bases outside gene matches: 15. CDR3 coding DNA: TGCGCCGGTAGCTCCGGGACAGGCTCCGGTGAGCAGTTCTTC. It is translated as CAGSSGTGSGEQFF.

The chain employs TRBV5-6 and TRBJ1-1; D might be TRBD1 (5 bases). This CDR3 spans 13 amino acids. The V end lost 3 bases, the J end lost 1 base, and 7 bases lay between the germline ends. Germline V CDR1 and CDR2: SGHDT, YYEEEE. CDR3 loop: CASSYGQNTEAFF. Written as DNA, the CDR3 is TGTGCCAGCAGCTATGGACAGAACACTGAAGCTTTCTTT.

The genes are TRBV5-1 and TRBJ2-7; perhaps D is TRBD1 or TRBD2 (5 bases each). Trimming took off 2 bases at V and 4 bases at J, with 7 bases between the two ends. The CDR3 totals 12 residues. Germline lookup yields CDR1 SGHRS and CDR2 YFSETQ. This CDR3 is CASSLGTYEQYF. CDR3 sequence (DNA): TGCGCCAGCAGCTTAGGGACGTACGAGCAGTACTTC.

The V call is TRBV6-1, the J call TRBJ1-5; the D gene is possibly TRBD1 (5 bases). The CDR3 is 14 residues long. Germline V gives CDR1 MNHNS, CDR2 SASEGT. V was cut by 3 bases and J by 2 bases, with 8 bases left in between. The CDR3 reads CASSDGGGNQPQHF. CDR3 bases: TGTGCCAGCAGTGACGGGGGGGGCAATCAGCCCCAGCATTTT.

The chain couples TRBV23-1 to TRBJ2-7; no reliable D call. TRBV23-1 is marked as an open reading frame, function uncertain. The CDR3 contains 15 residues. V shed 5 bases and J shed 0 bases, with 14 bases lying between them. The CDR3 loop is CASSGPAISSYEQYF. The CDR3, as DNA: TGCGCCAGCAGTGGGCCAGCTATCAGCTCCTACGAGCAGTACTTC.